The 4 T cell receptor beta chains in this list originate from one sample, sequenced in a study of T cell responses to AZD1222 COVID-19 vaccine. Clones were read by immunoSEQ multiplex PCR, and TCRdb kept only the in-frame ones, dropping some. The sample carries tens of thousands of clones, more than 85% recorded once. Sequences were derived from peripheral blood, sampled on day 0 of AZD1222 vaccination. The receptors shown here come from an adult in good health.

As concerns this clone: The CDR3 does not close with the conserved phenylalanine or tryptophan, likely indicating a read error. V gene TRBV29-1 combines with J gene TRBJ1-2; weak D call: TRBD1 (6 bases). Trimming removed 7 bases from V and 4 bases from J, with 7 bases in between. CDR1 SQVTM and CDR2 ANQGSEA come from the germline V gene. The CDR3 is 10 residues long. CDR3 amino acids: CSADSYGYTL. The CDR3 nucleotides are TGCAGCGCGGACAGCTATGGCTACACCCTC.

This clone has just a few counts. The CDR3, as DNA: TGTGCCAGCAGTTCCTGGACAGGTGGGACCACTGAAGCTTTCTTT. Its protein is CASSSWTGGTTEAFF. The chain uses TRBV27 and TRBJ1-1, with 7 positions matching TRBD1. The germline CDR1 and CDR2 sequences are MNHEY and SMNVEV (reference sequence). Trimming removed 4 bases from V and 4 bases from J; junction bases left unmatched: 9. The CDR3 contains 15 residues.

This chain uses TRBV10-3 with TRBJ1-2, with D maybe TRBD1 (6 bases). There are 11 residues in the CDR3. Trimming took 11 bases from V and 8 from J, leaving 15 bases between them. The germline gives CDR1 ENHRY, CDR2 SYGVKD. CDR3 in DNA: TGTGCCGTCTCAGGGGATTTGGGCTACACCTTC. Its translation is CAVSGDLGYTF.

The chain joins TRBV30 to TRBJ2-1, with 9 bases matching TRBD1. The CDR3 consists of 15 residues. After removal of 2 bases from V and 7 bases from J, the junction contained 9 bases not matched to a gene. CDR1 is GTSNPN and CDR2 is SVGIG in the germline V gene (reference sequence). The CDR3 loop reads CAWSSHRGLGNEQFF. The CDR3 nucleotides are TGTGCCTGGAGTTCCCACAGGGGGCTCGGGAATGAGCAGTTCTTC.